Listed below are T cell receptor beta chains from one sample, sequenced in a study of glioma-infiltrating T cells after dendritic cell vaccination. Sequencing used immunoSEQ multiplex PCR; TCRdb keeps in-frame clones, though not all of them. The sample has 9,500 to 13,000 clones, over 65% seen once; the top ten hold about 41%. The sequencing here drew on blood, taken after dendritic cell vaccination. The receptor source for this set is a human donor with glioblastoma. Each CDR3 is given with its conserved first and last residue. The order of the fields is CDR3 DNA, CDR3 protein, D gene, J gene, V gene, clone size, CDR3 length. The D gene is left open where the match is weak. Expanded clones get a size class; other rows say once, few or many, or leave the size out.

DNA: TGTGCCAGCAGCCAGGGGGCGATTAACGAGCAGTACTTC
CDR3: CASSQGAINEQYF
D: NA
J: TRBJ2-7
V: TRBV14
size: NA
length: 13

DNA: TGCAGCGTTGAATGGCCCGATCTCGTCCCTAACTATGGCTACACCTTC
CDR3: CSVEWPDLVPNYGYTF
D: NA
J: TRBJ1-2
V: TRBV29-1
size: once
length: 16

DNA: TGTGCCAGCAGCTTCGAGGGGGCGTACGAGCAGTACTTC
CDR3: CASSFEGAYEQYF
D: TRBD1
J: TRBJ2-7
V: TRBV5-6
size: NA
length: 13

DNA: TGTGCCAGCAGCAAAGGGGCAGAACAAGAGACCCAGTACTTC
CDR3: CASSKGAEQETQYF
D: NA
J: TRBJ2-5
V: TRBV21-1
size: NA
length: 14

DNA: TGTGCCAGCAGCTTATGGGACAGGGGGTTTGGAGAGACCCAGTACTTC
CDR3: CASSLWDRGFGETQYF
D: TRBD1
J: TRBJ2-5
V: TRBV11-2
size: NA
length: 16

DNA: TGCGCCAGCAGCCCCCGGGCAGGGAGGGTTTCTTCCGAAGCTTTCTTT
CDR3: CASSPRAGRVSSEAFF
D: NA
J: TRBJ1-1
V: TRBV5-1
size: NA
length: 16

DNA: TGTGCCAGCAGCTCCAAGTGGTGGGGCGGGATTGCAACTAATGAAAAACTGTTTTTT
CDR3: CASSSKWWGGIATNEKLFF
D: NA
J: TRBJ1-4
V: TRBV7-8
size: few
length: 19

DNA: TGCGCCAGCAGCATAATTTCAGCGGGAGCGGAGGAGCAGTACTTC
CDR3: CASSIISAGAEEQYF
D: TRBD2
J: TRBJ2-7
V: TRBV5-1
size: NA
length: 15

DNA: TGTGCCAGCAGCTTAAAGGGCCAGGGGGCGGTCGAGCAGTACTTC
CDR3: CASSLKGQGAVEQYF
D: TRBD1
J: TRBJ2-7
V: TRBV7-2
size: NA
length: 15

DNA: TGTGCCAGCCGCATTAAGGGGGGGGCGAGCACTGAAGCTTTCTTT
CDR3: CASRIKGGASTEAFF
D: NA
J: TRBJ1-1
V: TRBV7-8
size: NA
length: 15

DNA: TGCGCCAGCAGCCCGGTCGCGACTAGCGCTTACAATGAGCAGTTCTTC
CDR3: CASSPVATSAYNEQFF
D: TRBD2
J: TRBJ2-1
V: TRBV5-1
size: NA
length: 16

DNA: TGTGCCAGCAGCCCCGGACAGGGGGCGTACATTCAGTACTTC
CDR3: CASSPGQGAYIQYF
D: TRBD1
J: TRBJ2-4
V: TRBV7-3
size: NA
length: 14

DNA: TGTGCCAGTAGGCCAGGGGACCTCCGCCCTTACACAGATACGCAGTATTTT
CDR3: CASRPGDLRPYTDTQYF
D: NA
J: TRBJ2-3
V: TRBV19
size: NA
length: 17

DNA: TGCGCCAGCAGCTTAGGGGGGGTGAGCCAGTACTTC
CDR3: CASSLGGVSQYF
D: NA
J: TRBJ2-5
V: TRBV5-1
size: NA
length: 12

DNA: TGTGCCAGCAGCGACATTAGCGGGAGGATGTCTTACGAGCAGTACTTC
CDR3: CASSDISGRMSYEQYF
D: TRBD2
J: TRBJ2-7
V: TRBV5-4
size: NA
length: 16

DNA: TGTGCCAGCAGCTGTTCCCCCAATCGACTAGGGTCCTACGAGCAGTACTTC
CDR3: CASSCSPNRLGSYEQYF
D: NA
J: TRBJ2-7
V: TRBV7-9
size: once
length: 17

DNA: TGTGCCAGCAGCGTGTCGGGAGTGGGCCCCACAGATACGCAGTATTTT
CDR3: CASSVSGVGPTDTQYF
D: NA
J: TRBJ2-3
V: TRBV9
size: once
length: 16